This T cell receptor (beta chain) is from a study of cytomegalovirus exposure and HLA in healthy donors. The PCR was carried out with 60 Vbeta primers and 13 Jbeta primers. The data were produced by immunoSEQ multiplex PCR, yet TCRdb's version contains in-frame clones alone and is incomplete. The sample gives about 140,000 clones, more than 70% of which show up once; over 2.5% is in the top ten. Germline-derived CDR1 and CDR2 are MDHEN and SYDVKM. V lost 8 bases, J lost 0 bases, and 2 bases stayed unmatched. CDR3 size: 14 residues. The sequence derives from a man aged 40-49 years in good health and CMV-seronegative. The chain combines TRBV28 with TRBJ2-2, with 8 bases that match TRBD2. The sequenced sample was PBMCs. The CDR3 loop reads CASVAGTNTGELFF. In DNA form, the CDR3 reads TGTGCCAGCGTAGCGGGAACGAACACCGGGGAGCTGTTTTTT.